The entry below describes one T cell receptor beta chain. Antigen: not known. The same CDR3 arises from other DNA sequences in this sample as well. CDR1 and CDR2 from the germline V gene are SGHDN and FVKESK. CDR3 length equals 15 residues. Trimming at V came to 1 base and at J to 2 bases, leaving 4 bases not matched to a gene. This record comes from a study of cytomegalovirus exposure and HLA in healthy donors. Study-wide results and caveats: Altogether, 150 to 200 TCR beta chains were recorded as cytomegalovirus-associated. Exclusion as indistinguishable affected some V segments, including TRBV6-2 and TRBV6-3.

Nominally healthy donors provided the samples, though records likely missed some immune exposures. Both 60 Vbeta primers and 13 Jbeta primers went into the PCR. This table comes from immunoSEQ multiplex PCR, and its TCRdb copy is limited to in-frame clones, with some not included. The profile covers about 150,000 clones, with about two thirds appearing a single time and less than 11% taken by the ten largest. The chain couples TRBV14 to TRBJ2-7; 8 bases agree with TRBD2. Specimen: PBMCs. This TCR was sampled from a man aged 25-40 years in good health and CMV-seropositive. The CDR3 DNA is TGTGCCAGCAGCCAAGGGCTAGCGGGCACCTACGAGCAGTACTTC. Protein sequence: CASSQGLAGTYEQYF.